One and the same sample provided the 4 T cell receptor beta chains below, sequenced in a study of human T cells and chemical hapten exposure. Stated time point: patch test 1, 2 weeks after DPC sensitization. As to treatment: therapeutic diphenylcyclopropenone sensitization with weekly scalp DPC. One entry per CDR3 protein, called by TCRdb with MiXCR from the RACE reads. This table has 180,000 or so distinct CDR3 sequences, roughly 15% appearing once. Sequencing used whole blood, obtained in connection with sensitization to the hapten diphenylcyclopropenone (DPC). These receptors originate from a woman aged 25-40 years with alopecia areata. Some clones in this sample may be carry-over from other donors' samples.

The chain recombines TRBV2 with TRBJ2-3, with TRBD1 matching over 11 bases. The ends lost 8 bases at V and 3 bases at J; junction bases unmatched: 7. This CDR3 comprises 15 residues. Germline V lookup: CDR1 SNHLY, CDR2 FYNNEI. In nucleotides, the CDR3 is TGTGCCAGCCGCCTGGGACAGGGGGTTACAGATACGCAGTATTTT. Translated: CASRLGQGVTDTQYF.

The chain is built from TRBV25-1 and TRBJ2-3; the D is unclear. CDR3 length: 14 amino acids. Trimming shortened V by 5 bases and J by 0 bases, and 9 bases separated the two germline ends. CDR1 and CDR2 (germline): MGHDK, SYGVNS. CDR3 sequence reads: CASSLTLSTDTQYF. DNA of the CDR3: TGTGCCAGCAGTCTGACACTTAGCACAGATACGCAGTATTTT.

This clonotype has a count of ten or more. J is TRBJ1-3 and V is TRBV7-2, with a weak D call TRBD1 (5 bases). There are 16 residues in the CDR3. Between the trimmed V and J ends, which lost 2 bases and 3 bases, there was a span of 14 bases. Germline loops: CDR1 SGHTA, CDR2 FQGNSA. This chain's CDR3 is CASSLLGASGGNTIYF. The CDR3 nucleotides are TGTGCCAGCAGCTTATTAGGGGCATCGGGTGGAAACACCATATATTTT.

This clonotype has more than one count but fewer than ten. V usage is TRBV6-2 or TRBV6-3 and J usage is TRBJ2-2, with D unclear. CDR3 length: 15 amino acids. From germline, CDR1 is MNHEY and CDR2 SVGEGT. V was pared by 6 bases and J by 6 bases, with 17 bases between. CDR3 protein: CASSLRYRAAGELFF. The CDR3 region has the DNA TGTGCCAGCAGCCTTAGGTATAGGGCGGCCGGGGAGCTGTTTTTT.